This T cell receptor beta chain stems from a study of T-cell reconstitution after alpha-beta-depleted transplantation in children (dated by TCRdb to about 2016). Context from the whole study: Using TCR repertoire profiling, the study quantitatively followed how T-cell immune reconstitution unfolded in children after TCRalphabeta/CD19-depleted allogeneic hematopoietic cell transplantation.

In the paper's terms, the treatment or condition label means: allogeneic hematopoietic cell transplantation with graft depleted of TCRalphabeta T cells and CD19 B cells. TCRalphabeta/CD19-depleted allogeneic hematopoietic cell grafts were given to the transplant recipients, all of whom were children. This clonotype was observed at least ten times. Its antigen is unknown. Base qualities are not recorded, but no much larger clone differs from it by a single base. Library preparation employed PCR. TCRdb names Illumina HiSeq 2500 as the instrument used. To normalize quantification of the TCRbeta repertoire, the TCR libraries were built with molecular barcoding that relied on unique molecular identifiers. TCRdb reran the public reads through fastp at Q25 and MiXCR, keeping productive beta chains. Every distinct CDR3 protein forms one entry, paired with its most common genes and DNA. The sample table holds some 220,000 distinct CDR3 sequences, of which approximately 11% were seen once. 28% of the sample comes from the top ten.

CDR1 and CDR2 (SEHNR, FQNEAQ) derive from the germline V gene (reference sequence). Including cysteine and phenylalanine, the CDR3 has 15 amino acids. Only CDR3 DNA remains: 45 bases, in frame from the first base. V is cut back by 1 base and J by 6 bases, with 4 bases in the junction unmatched. What the research found in general, with its limitations: Hyperexpanded clone frequencies declined over subsequent months; after one year, T-cell counts and TCRbeta diversity were mostly attributed to newly produced T cells. The high TCRbeta diversity at day 60 in some patients was ascribed to recipient T cells and intrathymic progenitors that had survived conditioning. The apparently early recovery of alphabetaT-cell counts about two months after transplant reportedly depended on only several hundred rapidly expanded clones that came from non-depleted graft cells.

This receptor chain uses TRBV7-9 and TRBJ1-2, with 11 bases in between that match TRBD1. The source is a child less than two years old with acute myeloid leukemia, due to receive a stem cell transplant. This sample comprised PBMCs, obtained before TCRalphabeta/CD19-depleted stem cell transplant. CDR3 loop: CASSLEDRGRNGYTF. The sequenced DNA is TGTGCCAGCAGCTTAGAGGACAGGGGGCGCAATGGCTACACCTTC.